This is a list of T cell receptor beta chains from one sample in a study of cytomegalovirus exposure and HLA in healthy donors. The repertoire was sequenced with immunoSEQ multiplex PCR; TCRdb's copy has only in-frame clones and lacks some. The sample records some 150,000 clones, 60% to 75% being singletons. The specimen was PBMCs. The receptors were gathered from a man younger than 35 in good health and CMV-seronegative. The CDR3 runs from the conserved cysteine through the conserved F or W. D genes are given only for firm matches. Only part of the rows carry a size: once, few, many, or a class if the clone is expanded.

TRBJ2-1,-,-,TRBV7-7,CASSLTGSSYNEQFF,TGTGCCAGCAGCTTAACAGGATCCTCCTACAATGAGCAGTTCTTC
TRBJ2-7,once,TRBD1,TRBV19,CASRGTVSYEQYF,TGTGCCAGTAGGGGGACAGTCTCCTACGAGCAGTACTTC
TRBJ2-7,-,TRBD2,TRBV7-9,CASSTSGGSSYEQYF,TGTGCCAGCAGCACAAGCGGGGGAAGCTCCTACGAGCAGTACTTC
TRBJ2-7,few,TRBD2,TRBV4-3,CASSQDHSGGLYEQYF,TGCGCCAGCAGCCAAGATCATAGCGGGGGGTTATACGAGCAGTACTTC
TRBJ1-4,-,TRBD1,TRBV30,CAWSSKGQGHEKLFF,TGTGCCTGGAGTAGTAAGGGACAGGGACATGAAAAACTGTTTTTT
TRBJ2-7,-,TRBD2,TRBV5-8,CASSIGLAGLFVTYEQYF,TGTGCCAGCAGCATTGGACTAGCGGGGCTGTTTGTAACCTACGAGCAGTACTTC
TRBJ2-1,-,TRBD1,TRBV5-1,CASRGGQGPYNEQFF,TGCGCCAGCAGGGGGGGACAGGGGCCGTACAATGAGCAGTTCTTC
TRBJ2-5,once,TRBD1,TRBV5-4,CASRDRERETQYF,TGTGCCAGCAGGGACAGGGAGAGGGAGACCCAGTACTTC
TRBJ1-2,-,TRBD1,TRBV4-3,CASSQGQGAYGYTF,TGCGCCAGCAGCCAGGGACAGGGGGCCTATGGCTACACCTTC
TRBJ2-4,-,TRBD2,TRBV19,CASSARTSGAILAKNIQYF,TGTGCCAGTAGTGCCAGGACTAGCGGGGCCATTTTAGCCAAAAACATTCAGTACTTC
TRBJ2-3,-,TRBD2,TRBV11-2,CASSLVPAGPRGDTQYF,TGTGCCAGCAGCTTAGTTCCAGCGGGGCCCCGGGGGGATACGCAGTATTTT
TRBJ2-7,-,TRBD1,TRBV6-5,CASSLYRGPSYEQYF,TGTGCCAGCAGTCTCTACAGGGGGCCTTCCTACGAGCAGTACTTC
TRBJ2-3,once,-,TRBV11-2,CASSPEEGATDTQYF,TGTGCCAGCAGCCCAGAGGAGGGGGCCACAGATACGCAGTATTTT
TRBJ2-5,-,-,TRBV18,CASSPVSGMETQYF,TGTGCCAGCTCACCAGTATCAGGGATGGAGACCCAGTACTTC
TRBJ1-4,-,-,TRBV7-9,CASSIVQGRVFNEKLFF,TGTGCCAGCAGCATCGTCCAGGGGAGAGTCTTTAACGAAAAACTGTTTTTT
TRBJ2-7,once,TRBD1,TRBV6-1,CASMGQKTYYEQYF,TGTGCCAGCATGGGACAGAAAACTTACTACGAGCAGTACTTC
TRBJ1-2,once,TRBD1,TRBV14,CASSPRTGTRYGYTF,TGTGCCAGCAGCCCTCGGACAGGGACCCGCTATGGCTACACCTTC
TRBJ2-6,-,TRBD1,TRBV27,CASSLYGQGGAGANVLTF,TGTGCCAGCAGTTTATACGGACAGGGGGGTGCTGGGGCCAACGTCCTGACTTTC
TRBJ1-2,once,-,TRBV7-3,CASSLGQENYGYTF,TGTGCCAGCAGCTTAGGGCAGGAAAACTATGGCTACACCTTC
TRBJ2-1,-,-,TRBV6-1,CASSIQASSYNEQFF,TGTGCCAGCTCAATACAGGCGAGCTCCTACAATGAGCAGTTCTTC
TRBJ2-1,-,TRBD1,TRBV11-2,CASSSTPDRGYYNEQFF,TGTGCCAGCAGCTCCACACCGGACAGGGGATACTACAATGAACAGTTCTTC
TRBJ2-3,-,TRBD1,TRBV5-6,CASSLLAIQGAADTQYF,TGTGCCAGCAGCTTACTTGCGATACAGGGGGCCGCAGATACGCAGTATTTT
TRBJ1-2,-,-,TRBV28,CASSRGGYGYTF,TGTGCCAGCAGCCGGGGGGGCTATGGCTACACCTTC
TRBJ2-7,-,-,TRBV5-5,CASSPDWTLGEQYF,TGTGCCAGCAGCCCGGACTGGACCCTCGGCGAGCAGTACTTC
TRBJ1-5,-,TRBD1,TRBV7-9,CSSSLGDSLNQPQHF,TGTTCCAGCAGCTTAGGGGACAGCCTCAATCAGCCCCAGCATTTT
TRBJ2-1,-,TRBD1,TRBV28,CASSLGTGGDYNEQFF,TGTGCCAGCAGTTTAGGGACAGGGGGCGATTACAATGAGCAGTTCTTC
TRBJ2-1,once,-,TRBV5-1,CASSFDTGINEQFF,TGCGCCAGCAGCTTCGACACAGGAATTAATGAGCAGTTCTTC
TRBJ2-3,-,-,TRBV7-9,CASSPRGSSTDTQYF,TGTGCCAGCAGCCCCCGGGGGAGCTCCACAGATACGCAGTATTTT
TRBJ1-6,-,-,TRBV19,CASAGRINSPLHF,TGTGCCTCGGCGGGCAGGATCAATTCACCCCTCCACTTT
TRBJ2-1,-,TRBD1,TRBV29-1,CSGDRGDNEQFF,TGCAGCGGGGACAGGGGGGACAATGAGCAGTTCTTC
TRBJ2-6,-,-,TRBV27,CASTLGLPGANVLTF,TGTGCCAGCACCCTGGGCCTACCTGGGGCCAACGTCCTGACTTTC
TRBJ2-7,-,TRBD1,TRBV19,CASSWRQGGYEQYF,TGTGCCAGTAGTTGGAGACAGGGGGGCTACGAGCAGTACTTC
TRBJ1-5,-,TRBD1,TRBV2,CASSIGQGAQPQHF,TGTGCCAGCAGTATTGGACAGGGGGCGCAGCCCCAGCATTTT
TRBJ1-5,-,TRBD1,TRBV7-9,CSSSNSPGQGDARPQHF,TGTTCCAGCAGCAACTCGCCGGGACAGGGGGACGCGCGGCCCCAGCATTTT
TRBJ1-1,-,-,TRBV5-1,CASRLQGNTEAFF,TGCGCCAGCAGACTACAGGGGAACACTGAAGCTTTCTTT
TRBJ2-1,-,-,TRBV5-1,CASSWGRDLYNEQFF,TGCGCCAGCAGCTGGGGCCGAGACTTGTACAATGAGCAGTTCTTC
TRBJ2-5,-,-,TRBV5-1,CASTTEETQYF,TGCGCCAGCACGACAGAAGAGACCCAGTACTTC
TRBJ2-2,-,-,TRBV7-2,CASSLRGQGGTGELFF,TGTGCCAGCAGCCTTAGAGGCCAGGGCGGAACCGGGGAGCTGTTTTTT
TRBJ1-5,-,-,TRBV19,CASSIRGGRPQPQHF,TGTGCCAGTAGTATTAGGGGTGGAAGGCCTCAGCCCCAGCATTTT
TRBJ1-1,-,-,TRBV11-2,CASSQLARTEAFF,TGTGCCAGCAGCCAATTGGCGAGGACTGAAGCTTTCTTT
TRBJ1-6,few,TRBD1,TRBV5-1,CASSSGTGESPLHF,TGCGCCAGCAGCTCCGGGACAGGGGAATCACCCCTCCACTTT
TRBJ1-6,few,-,TRBV27,CASSLGDRIHSPLHF,TGTGCCAGCAGTTTAGGCGACAGAATACATTCACCCCTCCACTTT
TRBJ2-7,-,-,TRBV5-6,CASSLGLPFYEQYF,TGTGCCAGCAGCTTGGGACTACCCTTCTACGAGCAGTACTTC
TRBJ2-7,-,-,TRBV19,CASGPGHLSYEQCF,TGTGCCAGTGGGCCAGGACACCTCTCCTACGAGCAGTGCTTC
TRBJ2-3,-,-,TRBV27,CASTEADTQYF,TGTGCCAGCACGGAGGCAGATACGCAGTATTTT
TRBJ2-6,few,-,TRBV6-5,CASSTQGSGANVLTF,TGTGCCAGCAGCACACAGGGATCCGGGGCCAACGTCCTGACTTTC
TRBJ1-3,-,-,TRBV5-1,CASSLAGVGNTIYF,TGCGCCAGCAGCTTGGCAGGGGTAGGAAACACCATATATTTT
TRBJ1-2,-,TRBD1,TRBV4-1,CASSPGQGVAYGYTF,TGCGCCAGCAGCCCCGGACAGGGAGTCGCCTATGGCTACACCTTC
TRBJ1-1,-,-,TRBV6-5,CASSLTAGVTEAFF,TGTGCCAGCAGTTTAACGGCAGGGGTGACTGAAGCTTTCTTT
TRBJ2-5,few,TRBD2,TRBV6-1,CASSGLAGGPETQYF,TGTGCCAGCAGTGGACTAGCGGGGGGGCCAGAGACCCAGTACTTC
TRBJ1-3,-,-,TRBV4-1,CASSQGTGIGGDTIYF,TGCGCCAGCAGCCAAGGTACCGGGATCGGGGGAGACACCATATATTTT
TRBJ1-1,-,TRBD1,TRBV7-9,CSSSYRTGGTVNTEAFF,TGTTCCAGCAGCTACCGGACAGGGGGGACGGTGAACACTGAAGCTTTCTTT
TRBJ1-2,-,TRBD1,TRBV4-3,CASSLGIQGEYGYTF,TGCGCCAGCAGCCTAGGAATCCAGGGGGAATATGGCTACACCTTC